The 13 T cell receptor beta chains in this list originate from one sample, sequenced in a study of CD8 T cells in ankylosing spondylitis. Study-wide findings and caveats: Roughly eight highly homologous variants made up a TCR beta motif that seemed to typify ankylosing spondylitis blood.

The antigens of these receptors remain unknown. TCRdb ran MiXCR on the 5' RACE reads and lists one entry per CDR3 protein. The data hold about 390,000 distinct CDR3 sequences, with under 25% observed a single time. The sequencing input was blood, either unsorted or a sorted T cell fraction (not recorded which). These receptors were obtained from a male donor with ankylosing spondylitis.

This chain uses TRBV29-1 with TRBJ1-2; D might be TRBD1 (5 bases). V lost 3 bases and J lost 6, with 8 bases in between. CDR1 SQVTM and CDR2 ANQGSEA come from the germline V gene. CDR3 length equals 11 residues. In DNA form, the CDR3 reads TGCAGCGTTGAGGGGGTAAATGGCTACACCTTC. It is translated as CSVEGVNGYTF. Filled out from reference TRBV29-1 and TRBJ1-2, the complete variable domain reads SAVISQKPSRDICQRGTSLTIQCQVDSQVTMMFWYRQQPGQSLTLIATANQGSEATYESGFVIDKFPISRPNLTFSTLTVSNMSPEDSSIYLCSVEGVNGYTFGSGTRLTVV.

This clonotype was detected only a few times. The genes are TRBV5-1 and TRBJ2-7; D is uncertain. The V end was cut by 5 bases, the J end by 0 bases, with 6 bases between. The germline gives CDR1 SGHRS, CDR2 YFSETQ. The CDR3 loop spans 12 amino acids. The CDR3 here is CASRLTSYEQYF. Here the CDR3 DNA reads TGCGCCAGCAGGCTTACCTCCTACGAGCAGTACTTC.

J is TRBJ1-5 and V is TRBV20-1, with TRBD1 matching over 8 bases. The germline V gene encodes CDR1 DFQATT and CDR2 SNEGSKA (reference sequence). The CDR3 covers 13 residues. V dropped 3 bases and J dropped 7; count of bases not matched to a gene: 5. The CDR3 region is CSASMTGAQPQHF. CDR3 in DNA: TGCAGTGCTAGTATGACAGGGGCCCAGCCCCAGCATTTT.

This clonotype was seen many times. The chain couples TRBV29-1 to TRBJ1-5; 7 positions agree with TRBD1. Germline V gene data show CDR1 as SQVTM and CDR2 as ANQGSEA. The CDR3 has 12 residues. J was trimmed by 4 bases and V by 7 bases; bases with no gene match: 4. CDR3 in amino acids: CSAGQPNQPQHF. Here the CDR3 DNA reads TGCAGCGCGGGACAGCCTAATCAGCCCCAGCATTTT. Drawing the rest from reference TRBV29-1 and TRBJ1-5, the complete variable domain is SAVISQKPSRDICQRGTSLTIQCQVDSQVTMMFWYRQQPGQSLTLIATANQGSEATYESGFVIDKFPISRPNLTFSTLTVSNMSPEDSSIYLCSAGQPNQPQHFGDGTRLSIL.

This clonotype came up many times. The V and J genes are TRBV12-3 or TRBV12-4 and TRBJ2-1; 10 positions agree with TRBD2. The CDR3 is 15 amino acids. V shed 5 bases and J 2 bases; nucleotides not matched to a gene: 3. The CDR3 DNA reads as TGTGCCAGCAGTCTTAGCGGGAGGCCCTACAATGAGCAGTTCTTC. Protein sequence: CASSLSGRPYNEQFF.

This clonotype was detected only a few times. The chain uses TRBV18 and TRBJ1-1; D perhaps matches TRBD1 (6 bases). In germline, CDR1 is KGHSH, CDR2 LQKENI. The V gene lost 2 bases and the J gene lost 1 base, with 11 bases spanning the gap. The CDR3 has 15 residues. Here the CDR3 reads CASSPVTGQNTEAFF. In DNA, the CDR3 is TGTGCCAGCTCACCAGTAACAGGGCAGAACACTGAAGCTTTCTTT.

The V and J genes are TRBV7-8 and TRBJ2-2; 9 positions agree with TRBD1. The CDR3 sequence is 18 residues long. The V segment lost 8 bases and the J segment 0 bases; nucleotides outside the gene matches: 13. The germline V gene encodes CDR1 SGHVS and CDR2 FQNEAQ. The CDR3 region is CASGRDRVLSANTGELFF. The CDR3 DNA sequence: TGTGCCAGCGGCCGGGACAGGGTTTTATCTGCGAACACCGGGGAGCTGTTTTTT.

This clonotype occurred a few times. The gene calls are TRBV12-3 or TRBV12-4 and TRBJ2-1, with D possibly TRBD2 on 6 matching bases. Trimming took 2 bases from V and 4 from J, leaving 12 bases between them. This CDR3 comprises 15 residues. For the CDR3, the DNA is TGTGCCAGCAGTTTACAGATGGAGGGGTACAATGAGCAGTTCTTC. As protein: CASSLQMEGYNEQFF.

This clonotype showed up just a few times. The chain joins TRBV4-2 to TRBJ2-7; D remains ambiguous. The CDR3 length is 17 residues. Germline CDR1 reads LGHNA; CDR2 reads YNFKEQ. Trimming cost V 3 bases and J 0 bases, with 18 bases left between them. CDR3 residues: CASSHNPASRSSYEQYF. The CDR3 DNA follows: TGTGCCAGCAGCCATAACCCTGCATCCAGGAGCTCCTACGAGCAGTACTTC.

In this sample, this clonotype turned up a few times. The V and J genes are TRBV10-3 and TRBJ2-7, with 10 bases fitting TRBD1. The CDR3 sequence is 16 residues long. Germline V gene data show CDR1 as ENHRY and CDR2 as SYGVKD. V lost 0 bases, J lost 5 bases, and 7 bases stayed unmatched. The CDR3 protein is CAISESPGTGANEQYF. The CDR3 coding sequence is TGTGCCATCAGTGAGTCCCCCGGGACAGGGGCCAACGAGCAGTACTTC.

There are many counts of this clonotype. This rearrangement joins TRBV10-3 to TRBJ1-4; TRBD1 aligns across 7 bases. The CDR3 runs to 13 residues. J was trimmed by 3 bases and V by 10 bases; bases with no gene match: 5. Germline lookup yields CDR1 ENHRY and CDR2 SYGVKD. CDR3 in amino acids: CASRDSPNEKLFF. In nucleotides, the CDR3 is TGTGCCAGCAGGGACAGTCCTAATGAAAAACTGTTTTTT.

This clonotype was counted a few times. This chain joins TRBV5-1 and TRBJ2-1; D is unresolved. V shed 4 bases and J shed 3 bases, with 11 bases lying between them. The CDR3 totals 14 residues. Germline CDR1 is SGHRS and CDR2 is YFSETQ. Written as DNA, the CDR3 is TGCGCCAGCAGCCAAAGGACGATCTACAATGAGCAGTTCTTC. Translating it yields CASSQRTIYNEQFF. The complete variable domain, with remaining parts taken from reference TRBV5-1 and TRBJ2-1, reads KAGVTQTPRYLIKTRGQQVTLSCSPISGHRSVSWYQQTPGQGLQFLFEYFSETQRNKGNFPGRFSGRQFSNSRSEMNVSTLELGDSALYLCASSQRTIYNEQFFGPGTRLTVL.

The V call is TRBV7-2, the J call TRBJ2-5, with 7 nucleotides matching TRBD1. V lost 4 bases, J lost 0 bases, and 2 bases stayed unmatched. The CDR3 spans 14 residues. The germline gives CDR1 SGHTA, CDR2 FQGNSA. The CDR3 is CASSSDRYQETQYF. For the CDR3, the DNA is TGTGCCAGCAGCTCGGACAGGTACCAAGAGACCCAGTACTTC.